These 26 T cell receptor beta chains originate from one sample sequenced in a study of blood T cell repertoires in COVID-19. The table came from immunoSEQ multiplex PCR; TCRdb's copy has only in-frame clones and leaves some out. This sample has 75,000 to 100,000 clones; around 85% occur once, and the top ten carry around 11%. The sequenced sample was peripheral blood. Every receptor here comes from a woman at least 80 years old with acute or convalescent COVID-19.

The genes are TRBV5-6 and TRBJ2-1, with 9 nucleotides matching TRBD2. J gave up 4 bases and V 1 base, and 9 bases lay outside the gene matches. CDR1 and CDR2 from the germline V gene are SGHDT and YYEEEE. The CDR3 is 17 residues long. The CDR3 coding sequence is TGTGCCAGCAGCTTGTCTAGCGGGACTATACCTTACAATGAGCAGTTCTTC. Protein sequence: CASSLSSGTIPYNEQFF.

The chain employs TRBV5-1 and TRBJ2-1; 9 bases are shared with TRBD2. CDR3 length: 17 residues. Germline CDR1 is SGHRS and CDR2 is YFSETQ. Losses at the gene ends were 3 bases for V and 8 bases for J; bases not matched to a gene: 15. The DNA for the CDR3 is TGCGCCAGCAGCTCCGGGGTAGCGGGGGAAAAAGTCGATGAGCAGTTCTTC. This gives the protein CASSSGVAGEKVDEQFF. The full variable domain, with the rest looked up from reference TRBV5-1 and TRBJ2-1, is KAGVTQTPRYLIKTRGQQVTLSCSPISGHRSVSWYQQTPGQGLQFLFEYFSETQRNKGNFPGRFSGRQFSNSRSEMNVSTLELGDSALYLCASSSGVAGEKVDEQFFGPGTRLTVL.

This clone was picked up a small number of times. The chain employs TRBV5-8 and TRBJ1-5; tentatively, D is TRBD1 (5 bases). Germline loops: CDR1 SGHTS, CDR2 YDEGEE. The V end lost 0 bases, the J end lost 5 bases, and 12 bases lay between the germline ends. The CDR3 length is 15 residues. The CDR3, as DNA: TGTGCCAGCAGCTTGGAACCAGGGCCCTATCAGCCCCAGCATTTT. Protein product: CASSLEPGPYQPQHF.

The CDR3 nucleotides read TGTGCCAGCAGCTTCCAGGGTGCTACTAATGAAAAACTGTTTTTT. Amino acids: CASSFQGATNEKLFF. The chain joins TRBV7-2 to TRBJ1-4; possibly TRBD1 for D (5 bases). Germline CDR1 SGHTA, CDR2 FQGNSA. This CDR3 has 15 residues. V lost 3 bases and J 2 bases, leaving 10 bases between the germline ends. Looking up the rest from reference TRBV7-2 and TRBJ1-4 gives the full variable domain: GAGVSQSPSNKVTEKGKDVELRCDPISGHTALYWYRQSLGQGLEFLIYFQGNSAPDKSGLPSDRFSAERTGGSVSTLTIQRTQQEDSAVYLCASSFQGATNEKLFFGSGTQLSVL.

The CDR3 region is CASSPTSGGETQYF. In DNA form, the CDR3 reads TGTGCCAGCAGCCCGACTAGTGGTGGAGAGACCCAGTACTTC. The gene calls are TRBV3-1 (or the pseudogene TRBV3-2) and TRBJ2-5; the D gene is possibly TRBD2 (6 bases). Germline assignment: CDR1 LGHDT and CDR2 YNNKEL (reference sequence). The V and J ends lost 4 bases and 4 bases respectively, with 13 bases between them. The CDR3 spans 14 residues.

V is TRBV28 and J is TRBJ1-5; D is ambiguous. Germline lookup yields CDR1 MDHEN and CDR2 SYDVKM. The ends were cut back, 7 bases at V and 5 bases at J, with 18 bases in the middle. The CDR3 sequence is 15 residues long. CDR3 nucleotides: TGTGCCAGCATAGCGGGGTTATCGGGTCATCAGCCCCAGCATTTT. Amino acid sequence: CASIAGLSGHQPQHF.

The chain has TRBV15 and TRBJ2-2, with no clear D. V shed 3 bases and J shed 1 base, with 9 bases lying between them. The CDR3 is 15 residues long. CDR1 LNHNV and CDR2 YYDKDF come from the germline V gene (reference sequence). The CDR3 nucleotides are TGTGCCACCAGCAGTGAAACTCGGAACACCGGGGAGCTGTTTTTT. Residues: CATSSETRNTGELFF.

The chain is built from TRBV21-1 and TRBJ2-7; the D segment call TRBD1 is taken from the table without a DNA check. TRBV21-1 is shown as a pseudogene. The CDR3 extends over 13 amino acids. For the CDR3, the DNA is TGTGCCAGCACTAATTGGGCAGTTGGCGAGCAGTACGTC. This sequence encodes CASTNWAVGEQYV.

This clone came up once. The chain joins TRBV28 to TRBJ2-1; D call uncertain. From germline, CDR1 is MDHEN and CDR2 SYDVKM. This CDR3 has 11 amino acids. V gave up 1 base and J gave up 8 bases, with 3 bases separating them. CDR3 amino acids: CASSLSYEQFF. CDR3 sequence (DNA): TGTGCCAGCAGTTTATCGTATGAGCAGTTCTTC.

CDR3 bases: TGTGCCAGCAGTTACGCGGGGGGATGGGGCAATGAGCAGTTCTTC. The encoded protein is CASSYAGGWGNEQFF. The chain employs TRBV6-5 and TRBJ2-1; 8 bases line up with TRBD2. The length of the CDR3 is 15 residues. Germline assignment: CDR1 MNHEY and CDR2 SVGAGI. V lost 2 bases to trimming and J lost 6 bases; unmatched junction nucleotides: 6.

The chain couples TRBV7-9 to TRBJ1-5; maybe TRBD1 (6 bases). V lost 4 bases, J lost 0 bases, and 10 bases lay in between. This CDR3 comprises 15 residues. CDR1 is SEHNR, CDR2 FQNEAQ, per germline (reference sequence). As DNA, the CDR3 is TGTGCCAGCAGCTACGGACAGTCTAGCAATCAGCCCCAGCATTTT. As protein: CASSYGQSSNQPQHF.

The rearrangement joins TRBV5-8 to TRBJ1-2, with 10 bases matching TRBD1. CDR1 is SGHTS, CDR2 YDEGEE, per germline. The CDR3 has 13 amino acids. The junction had 4 bases not matched to a gene; V was cut back by 4 bases and J by 7 bases. The CDR3 protein is CASSPGTGVGYTF. In DNA, the CDR3 is TGTGCCAGCAGCCCCGGGACAGGGGTTGGCTACACCTTC.

The chain uses TRBV2 and TRBJ2-5; D might be TRBD1 (6 bases). CDR3 size: 13 residues. The V gene lost 7 bases and the J gene lost 1 base, with 10 bases spanning the gap. Germline CDR1 SNHLY, CDR2 FYNNEI. The CDR3: CASTRDIQETQYF. Written as DNA, the CDR3 is TGTGCCAGCACTCGGGACATCCAAGAGACCCAGTACTTC.

The CDR3 DNA reads as TGTGCCAGCAGTTCTTACAGGGGGAGCTACGAGCAGTACGTC. This codes for CASSSYRGSYEQYV. The V gene is TRBV6-6, the J gene TRBJ2-7; 8 nucleotides agree with TRBD1. Germline lookup yields CDR1 MNHNY and CDR2 SVGAGI (reference sequence). The CDR3 totals 14 residues. V gave up 4 bases and J gave up 3 bases; unmatched junction bases: 5.

V and J are TRBV6-2 or TRBV6-3 and TRBJ2-1; TRBD1 matches at 9 bases. The CDR3 runs to 16 residues. The J segment lost 6 bases and the V segment lost 6 bases, leaving 12 bases of the junction unmatched. Germline assignment: CDR1 MNHEY and CDR2 SVGEGT. The CDR3 protein is CASSQSGTGLGNEQFF. DNA of the CDR3: TGTGCCAGCAGCCAATCCGGGACAGGGTTGGGCAATGAGCAGTTCTTC.

J is TRBJ2-7 and V is TRBV9, with TRBD1 as a possible D gene (5 bases). The germline CDR1 and CDR2 sequences are SGDLS and YYNGEE. Trimming pared 0 bases from V and 5 bases from J, leaving 12 bases between. This CDR3 has 14 amino acids. CDR3 sequence reads: CASSVGLQEHEQYF. The CDR3 nucleotides are TGTGCCAGCAGCGTAGGTTTACAGGAGCACGAGCAGTACTTC.

The chain is built from TRBV19 and TRBJ1-5; 9 bases align to TRBD1. CDR1 LNHDA and CDR2 SQIVND come from the germline V gene (reference sequence). Trimming cost V 4 bases and J 4 bases; bases outside gene matches: 14. This CDR3 has 18 amino acids. This CDR3 reads CASSTTDRGRRGNQPQHF. The DNA of the CDR3 is TGTGCCAGTAGTACTACGGACAGGGGTCGGAGGGGTAATCAGCCCCAGCATTTT.

V and J are TRBV30 and TRBJ1-2; the match to TRBD1 covers 12 bases. Trimming cost V 4 bases and J 7 bases; bases outside gene matches: 4. Germline-derived CDR1 and CDR2 are GTSNPN and SVGIG (reference sequence). This CDR3 has 13 residues. The CDR3 here is CAWTGTGGFGYTF. The CDR3 DNA reads as TGTGCCTGGACCGGGACAGGGGGCTTTGGCTACACCTTC.

The V and J genes are TRBV5-4 and TRBJ2-2, with 11 bases lining up with TRBD1. There are 19 residues in the CDR3. CDR1 and CDR2 (germline): SGHNT, YYREEE (reference sequence). The V gene end was trimmed by 4 bases and the J gene end by 1 base; junction bases not matched to a gene: 12. The CDR3 DNA reads as TGTGCCAGCAGCCTAAGGACAGGGGGCGCGATAAGGAACACCGGGGAGCTGTTTTTT. It translates to CASSLRTGGAIRNTGELFF.

The CDR3 sequence: CASSDAALAGGEQYF. In DNA, the CDR3 is TGTGCCAGCAGTGATGCGGCACTAGCGGGGGGCGAGCAGTACTTC. This chain connects TRBV2 to TRBJ2-7; 12 bases agree with TRBD2. The length of the CDR3 is 15 residues. V gave up 3 bases and J gave up 6 bases; unmatched junction bases: 6. The germline V gene has CDR1 SNHLY and CDR2 FYNNEI. Based on the CDR3 plus reference TRBV2 and TRBJ2-7, the full variable domain is EPEVTQTPSHQVTQMGQEVILRCVPISNHLYFYWYRQILGQKVEFLVSFYNNEISEKSEIFDDQFSVERPDGSNFTLKIRSTKLEDSAMYFCASSDAALAGGEQYFGPGTRLTVT.

CDR3 protein: CASSEAETWGEKLFF. The CDR3 nucleotides are TGTGCCAGTAGTGAGGCCGAAACTTGGGGCGAAAAACTGTTTTTT. The chain has TRBV19 and TRBJ1-4; TRBD1 might be the D (5 bases). Germline-derived CDR1 and CDR2 are LNHDA and SQIVND (reference sequence). The CDR3 extends over 15 amino acids. Between the trimmed V and J ends, which lost 5 bases and 8 bases, there was a span of 18 bases.

This chain joins TRBV5-1 and TRBJ1-1; D remains ambiguous. V lost 2 bases and J lost 0, with 8 bases in between. Germline loops: CDR1 SGHRS, CDR2 YFSETQ. This CDR3 is built from 14 residues. CDR3 nucleotides: TGCGCCAGCAGCTTATCGGACTTGAACACTGAAGCTTTCTTT. Translation: CASSLSDLNTEAFF.

The gene calls are TRBV12-3 or TRBV12-4 and TRBJ2-3; D gene unclear. With 6 bases removed from V and 4 bases from J, the gap between germline ends came to 11 bases. The CDR3 covers 13 residues. CDR3 bases: TGTGCCAGCAGGTTTGAGTTGGCAGATACGCAGTATTTT. It specifies CASRFELADTQYF.

This clone appeared a few times. V usage is TRBV30 and J usage is TRBJ1-2, with D unresolved. This CDR3 comprises 14 residues. V was trimmed by 2 bases and J by 4 bases, leaving 14 bases between them. The germline V gene encodes CDR1 GTSNPN and CDR2 SVGIG (reference sequence). CDR3 residues: CAWSLGGFGYGYTF. Here the CDR3 DNA reads TGTGCCTGGAGTTTAGGAGGGTTCGGCTATGGCTACACCTTC.

V is TRBV19 and J is TRBJ2-1; 14 bases match TRBD2. Unmatched junction bases numbered 6, after V lost 3 bases and J lost 5 bases. CDR1 and CDR2 from the germline V gene are LNHDA and SQIVND (reference sequence). The CDR3 length is 17 residues. Written as DNA, the CDR3 is TGTGCCAGTAGTATCGGGACTAGCGGGGGAACGAACAATGAGCAGTTCTTC. Its protein product is CASSIGTSGGTNNEQFF.

This clone occurred once. This chain uses TRBV6-5 with TRBJ1-2, with 9 bases fitting TRBD1. CDR3 length equals 14 residues. The germline gives CDR1 MNHEY, CDR2 SVGAGI. With 2 bases clipped from V and 5 bases from J, the junction kept 3 bases outside the gene matches. CDR3 DNA sequence: TGTGCCAGCAGTTACCTCGGACAGGGGTATGGCTACACCTTC. It encodes CASSYLGQGYGYTF.